The 24 T cell receptor beta chains below were found in one sample sequenced in a study of shared clonotypes between healthy human individuals. Method: immunoSEQ multiplex PCR; TCRdb's copy keeps in-frame clones and lacks some. The profile shows about 2.4 million clones, 93% of them singletons. The sample taken for sequencing was naive CD4+ T cells from PBMCs. As for subset: CD45RA+ positively selected. These TCRs come from a man younger than 30 in good health. Some clones in this sample may be carry-over from other donors' samples.

This clone was detected once. This chain uses TRBV6-5 with TRBJ2-4, with 7 bases that match TRBD1. V shed 2 bases, J shed 0 bases, and the junction held 4 bases outside the gene matches. The CDR3 spans 16 residues. Germline CDR1 is MNHEY and CDR2 is SVGAGI. CDR3 DNA sequence: TGTGCCAGCAGTTACGGGACAGCTCTAGCCAAAAACATTCAGTACTTC. This codes for CASSYGTALAKNIQYF.

The chain is built from TRBV7-8 and TRBJ2-7; TRBD2 matches at 8 bases. Germline V CDR1 and CDR2: SGHVS, FQNEAQ. The CDR3 spans 16 residues. The junction had 14 bases not matched to a gene; V was cut back by 5 bases and J by 5 bases. The CDR3, as DNA: TGTGCCAGCAGCAAGCTTATACGAGCGGGAGAAAACGAGCAGTACTTC. This codes for CASSKLIRAGENEQYF.

V usage is TRBV7-3 and J usage is TRBJ2-2; D call uncertain. The CDR3 runs 13 residues. Germline lookup yields CDR1 SGHTA and CDR2 FQGTGA. The V end was cut by 2 bases, the J end by 7 bases, with 8 bases between. CDR3 sequence: CASSLSAGGELFF. The CDR3 region has the DNA TGTGCCAGCAGCTTATCAGCTGGCGGGGAGCTGTTTTTT.

The V gene is TRBV5-1, the J gene TRBJ1-2; D uncertain. V lost 2 bases, J lost 8 bases, and 10 bases lay in between. There are 12 residues in the CDR3. Germline V gene data show CDR1 as SGHRS and CDR2 as YFSETQ. CDR3 sequence reads: CASSLDLEGYTF. For the CDR3, the DNA is TGCGCCAGCAGCTTAGACCTGGAGGGCTACACCTTC.

This clone was found once. This rearrangement joins TRBV5-1 to TRBJ2-3, with D possibly TRBD2 on 6 matching bases. Deletions cut 0 bases from V and 10 bases from J, with 18 bases between. The CDR3 spans 15 residues. Per the germline V gene, CDR1 is SGHRS and CDR2 is YFSETQ. The CDR3 region has the DNA TGCGCCAGCAGCTTGGCGGGAGATCTCGGAGGGGCGCAGTATTTT. Amino acid sequence: CASSLAGDLGGAQYF.

This clone showed up just a few times. The same CDR3 also results from other DNA sequences found in this sample. The chain is built from TRBV5-1 and TRBJ2-3; no definite D call. Germline CDR1 reads SGHRS; CDR2 reads YFSETQ. This CDR3 comprises 13 residues. Deletions cut 0 bases from V and 5 bases from J, with 7 bases between. The CDR3 spells CASSLVPVDTQYF. DNA for the CDR3: TGCGCCAGCAGCTTGGTCCCCGTAGATACGCAGTATTTT.

This clone showed up just once. J is TRBJ2-1 and V is TRBV11-2; TRBD2 might be the D (6 bases). This CDR3 comprises 14 residues. V was trimmed by 4 bases and J by 4 bases, leaving 11 bases between them. Looked up from germline, CDR1 is SGHAT and CDR2 is FQNNGV. Written as DNA, the CDR3 is TGTGCCAGCAGCTCGGGACTGAGGTACAATGAGCAGTTCTTC. Translating it yields CASSSGLRYNEQFF.

The chain uses TRBV5-1 and TRBJ2-5; D might be TRBD2 (6 bases). V lost 0 bases to trimming and J lost 9 bases, with 12 bases between them. Germline V gene lookup returns CDR1 SGHRS and CDR2 YFSETQ. The CDR3 is 13 residues long. The CDR3 protein is CASSLGGLGAQYF. In nucleotides, the CDR3 is TGCGCCAGCAGCTTGGGGGGACTCGGGGCCCAGTACTTC.

The genes are TRBV6-1 and TRBJ2-7; TRBD2 matches at 10 bases. Germline V lookup: CDR1 MNHNS, CDR2 SASEGT. This CDR3 is built from 14 residues. With 6 bases clipped from V and 1 base from J, the junction kept 3 bases outside the gene matches. This CDR3 reads CASRQLAGSYEQYF. CDR3 bases: TGTGCCAGCAGGCAACTAGCGGGGTCCTACGAGCAGTACTTC.

Here the CDR3 DNA reads TGTGCCAGTTCTTATAGCCGAGCCGGGGAGCTGTTTTTT. Protein: CASSYSRAGELFF. This rearrangement joins TRBV27 to TRBJ2-2; D remains ambiguous. The CDR3 has 13 amino acids. Germline CDR1 reads MNHEY; CDR2 reads SMNVEV (reference sequence). The germline V and J ends were trimmed by 9 bases and 6 bases, with 14 bases remaining between them.

The chain links TRBV11-2 to TRBJ2-3, with D hard to call. V lost 1 base to trimming and J lost 6 bases, with 11 bases between them. The CDR3 contains 14 residues. Germline V gene lookup returns CDR1 SGHAT and CDR2 FQNNGV. CDR3: CASSLGDAVDTQYF. The CDR3 nucleotides are TGTGCCAGCAGCTTAGGTGACGCTGTGGATACGCAGTATTTT.

V and J are TRBV9 and TRBJ2-7; D call uncertain. The CDR3 totals 13 residues. Deletions cut 4 bases from V and 10 bases from J, with 18 bases between. CDR1 is SGDLS and CDR2 is YYNGEE in the germline V gene. The CDR3 nucleotides are TGTGCCAGCAGCCCTCACATCACCGGCCTCCAGTACTTC. Its protein is CASSPHITGLQYF.

The V gene is TRBV5-8, the J gene TRBJ1-3; tentative D call: TRBD1 (6 bases). The CDR3 has 15 amino acids. Germline lookup yields CDR1 SGHTS and CDR2 YDEGEE. V was trimmed by 5 bases and J by 4 bases, leaving 16 bases between them. The DNA for the CDR3 is TGTGCCAGCAGATCCCTGGGGGGCACAGGAAACACCATATATTTT. Encoded protein: CASRSLGGTGNTIYF. Supplemented by reference TRBV5-8 and TRBJ1-3, the full variable domain reads EAGVTQSPTHLIKTRGQQATLRCSPISGHTSVYWYQQALGLGLQFLLWYDEGEERNRGNFPPRFSGRQFPNYSSELNVNALELEDSALYLCASRSLGGTGNTIYFGEGSWLTVV.

The rearrangement links TRBV28 to TRBJ2-2, with 7 bases that match TRBD1. Germline CDR1 and CDR2: MDHEN and SYDVKM. The V gene end was trimmed by 10 bases and the J gene end by 6 bases; junction bases not matched to a gene: 2. The CDR3 has 11 residues. DNA of the CDR3: TGTGCCACCCAGGGGGCCGGGGAGCTGTTTTTT. Amino acid sequence: CATQGAGELFF.

The chain is built from TRBV6-5 and TRBJ1-1, with unresolved D. The CDR3 spans 13 residues. The germline V and J ends were trimmed by 6 bases and 3 bases, with 11 bases remaining between them. In germline, CDR1 is MNHEY, CDR2 SVGAGI. For the CDR3, the DNA is TGTGCCAGCAGCCCTGTCAGGCACACTGAAGCTTTCTTT. Protein sequence: CASSPVRHTEAFF.

Points on this clone: Different DNA sequences within this sample yield the same CDR3. This sequence joins TRBV5-1 and TRBJ2-3, with TRBD1 identical over 8 bases. Per germline, CDR1 SGHRS and CDR2 YFSETQ. The length of the CDR3 is 14 residues. Trimming removed 4 bases from V and 5 bases from J; junction bases left unmatched: 6. DNA for the CDR3: TGCGCCAGCAGCCCCGGGACAGGACGAGATACGCAGTATTTT. This codes for CASSPGTGRDTQYF.

About this clone: Other DNA sequences in the same sample also yield this CDR3. The chain recombines TRBV14 with TRBJ2-5, with no clear D. Between the trimmed V and J ends, which lost 1 base and 5 bases, there was a span of 11 bases. The CDR3 runs 14 residues. Germline CDR1 reads SGHDN; CDR2 reads FVKESK. For the CDR3, the DNA is TGTGCCAGCAGCCAAGTAGGGTCTTGGGAGACCCAGTACTTC. Its translation: CASSQVGSWETQYF.

J is TRBJ2-6 and V is TRBV2, with 10 bases that match TRBD1. This CDR3 is built from 19 residues. With 6 bases clipped from V and 0 bases from J, the junction kept 11 bases outside the gene matches. CDR1 is SNHLY, CDR2 FYNNEI, per germline. The CDR3 nucleotides read TGTGCCAGCAGGGTGGGACAGGGGTCGATTTACTCTGGGGCCAACGTCCTGACTTTC. Protein product: CASRVGQGSIYSGANVLTF.

The chain carries TRBV28 and TRBJ1-1; tentatively, D is TRBD1 (5 bases). Germline loops: CDR1 MDHEN, CDR2 SYDVKM. The length of the CDR3 is 14 residues. Trimming removed 6 bases from V and 4 bases from J, with 15 bases in between. As DNA, the CDR3 is TGTGCCAGCAGCCCTGGGACCACTGGCACTGAAGCTTTCTTT. Amino acid sequence: CASSPGTTGTEAFF. The variable domain in full, completed from reference TRBV28 and TRBJ1-1, reads DVKVTQSSRYLVKRTGEKVFLECVQDMDHENMFWYRQDPGLGLRLIYFSYDVKMKEKGDIPEGYSVSREKKERFSLILESASTNQTSMYLCASSPGTTGTEAFFGQGTRLTVV.

The chain recombines TRBV28 with TRBJ2-7, with 8 bases matching TRBD2. V was clipped by 3 bases and J by 0 bases; unmatched bases: 4. Germline lookup yields CDR1 MDHEN and CDR2 SYDVKM. The CDR3 totals 15 residues. The chain's CDR3 is CASSLGLAGSYEQYF. The CDR3 region has the DNA TGTGCCAGCAGTTTGGGGCTAGCGGGCTCCTACGAGCAGTACTTC.

The chain uses TRBV5-1 and TRBJ2-1; D is possibly TRBD1 (6 bases). Germline-derived CDR1 and CDR2 are SGHRS and YFSETQ. Trimming cost V 0 bases and J 5 bases, with 12 bases left between them. The length of the CDR3 is 15 residues. CDR3 nucleotide sequence: TGCGCCAGCAGCTTGGAGTCAGGGGATAACAATGAGCAGTTCTTC. This sequence encodes CASSLESGDNNEQFF.

The chain employs TRBV28 and TRBJ2-1, with no clear D. The ends were cut back, 5 bases at V and 8 bases at J, with 10 bases in the middle. Per germline, CDR1 MDHEN and CDR2 SYDVKM. This CDR3 region has 12 residues. The CDR3 coding sequence is TGTGCCAGCAGTATCTGGGGTTATGAGCAGTTCTTC. This encodes CASSIWGYEQFF.

This chain connects TRBV25-1 to TRBJ1-1, with no clear D. Germline CDR1 is MGHDK and CDR2 is SYGVNS. V gave up 6 bases and J gave up 4 bases, with 15 bases separating them. The CDR3 is 14 residues long. For the CDR3, the DNA is TGTGCCAGCAGACCGTGGCCTAGTGGCACTGAAGCTTTCTTT. Translating gives CASRPWPSGTEAFF.

The chain couples TRBV27 to TRBJ2-7, with 13 bases aligning to TRBD2. The germline V gene encodes CDR1 MNHEY and CDR2 SMNVEV (reference sequence). With V trimmed by 6 bases and J by 4 bases, 6 bases remained unmatched. The CDR3 covers 15 residues. CDR3 sequence reads: CASRPLAGGRYEQYF. DNA for the CDR3: TGTGCCAGCAGGCCACTAGCGGGAGGGCGGTACGAGCAGTACTTC.